The entry below describes one TCR beta chain. Symptom resolution, clearance, or two negative PCRs marked the recovered donors of Cohort 3. As processed by the authors: Amplification of reference gene primers was used by the study to estimate nucleated cell counts. Only in-frame clones appear in the TCRdb table, and some are missing; sequencing was by immunoSEQ multiplex PCR. The DNA was the basis for D and trimming; V, J and clone size are from that table. This table holds 400,000 to 500,000 clones, roughly 90% found once. This CDR3 spans 14 amino acids. V dropped 6 bases and J dropped 1; count of bases not matched to a gene: 5. In germline, CDR1 is SQVTM, CDR2 ANQGSEA. The data were obtained in a study of blood T cell repertoires in COVID-19.

J is TRBJ2-2 and V is TRBV29-1; 7 positions match TRBD1. The source of this sequence is a woman between 40 and 55 years old who had recovered from COVID-19. The source material was PBMCs or T cells enriched from blood (not recorded which). The CDR3 region has the DNA TGCAGCGTGAGGACAGGCTGGAACACCGGGGAGCTGTTTTTT. This gives the protein CSVRTGWNTGELFF.